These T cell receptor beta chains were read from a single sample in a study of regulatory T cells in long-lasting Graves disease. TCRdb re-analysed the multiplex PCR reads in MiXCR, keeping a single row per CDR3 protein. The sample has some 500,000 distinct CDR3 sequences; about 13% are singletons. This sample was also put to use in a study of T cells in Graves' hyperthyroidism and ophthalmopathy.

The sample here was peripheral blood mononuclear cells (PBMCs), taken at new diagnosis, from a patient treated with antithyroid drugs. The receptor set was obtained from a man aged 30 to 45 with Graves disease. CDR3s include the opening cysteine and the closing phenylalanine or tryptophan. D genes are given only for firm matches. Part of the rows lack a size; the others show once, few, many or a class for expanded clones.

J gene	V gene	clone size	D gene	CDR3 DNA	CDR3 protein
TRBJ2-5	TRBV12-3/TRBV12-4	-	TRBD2	TGTGCCAGCAGTTCAGGGACTAGCGGAGGGCTTGGGGCCCAGTACTTC	CASSSGTSGGLGAQYF
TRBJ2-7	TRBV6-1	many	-	TGTGCCAGCGGAAAGGGGGGTTCCTACGAGCAGTACTTC	CASGKGGSYEQYF
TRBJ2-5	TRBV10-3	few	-	TGTGCCATCAGGGTCGGGGGAGTAGAGACCCAGTACTTC	CAIRVGGVETQYF
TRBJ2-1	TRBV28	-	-	TGTGCCAGCAGTTTATATGGCGGTGAGCAGTTCTTC	CASSLYGGEQFF
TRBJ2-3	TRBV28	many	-	TGTGCCATCGGGGGCCGGGATACGCAGTATTTT	CAIGGRDTQYF
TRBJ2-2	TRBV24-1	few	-	TGTGCCACCACCGACCCGGTCACCGGGGAGCTGTTTTTT	CATTDPVTGELFF
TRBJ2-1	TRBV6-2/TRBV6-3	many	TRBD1	TGTGCCAGCAGTGAAGCACCTAAACCCGGGACAGGTCCAAACAATGAGCAGTTCTTC	CASSEAPKPGTGPNNEQFF
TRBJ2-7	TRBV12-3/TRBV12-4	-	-	TGTGCCAGCTCCAGGAAGGACCTCGAGCAGTACTTC	CASSRKDLEQYF
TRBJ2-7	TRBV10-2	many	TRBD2	TGCGCCAGCAGTGAGCCCCGCAGGAGCGGGGGGACCTACGAGCAGTACTTC	CASSEPRRSGGTYEQYF
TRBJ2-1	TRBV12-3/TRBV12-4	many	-	TGTGCCAGCTGTCGGGACTCACTCGCCGGTGAGCAGTTCTTC	CASCRDSLAGEQFF
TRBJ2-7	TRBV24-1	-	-	TGTGCCACCAGTGACTTAGACCGGGACGACGAGCAGTACTTC	CATSDLDRDDEQYF
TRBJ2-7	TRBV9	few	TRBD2	TGTGCCAGCAGCGCTAGCGGGAGGACGGATGAGCAGTACTTC	CASSASGRTDEQYF
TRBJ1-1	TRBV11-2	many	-	TGTGCCAGCAGCCCCCTGGCAGTTATGAACACTGAAGCTTTCTTT	CASSPLAVMNTEAFF
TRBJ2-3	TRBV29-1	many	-	TGCAGCGTTGAACTGCGAAGGGGGTGGACAGATACGCAGTATTTT	CSVELRRGWTDTQYF
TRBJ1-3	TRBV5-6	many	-	TGTGCCAGCAGCTTGCCGGCGGATGCCTCTGGAAACACCATATATTTT	CASSLPADASGNTIYF
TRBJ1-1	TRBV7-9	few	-	TGTGCCAGCAGCTTAGGAACGGGTCGGGGTGTCTTTACTGAAGCTTTCTTT	CASSLGTGRGVFTEAFF
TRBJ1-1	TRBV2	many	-	TGTGCCAGCAGTGACAGGAGCAACACTGAAGCTTTCTTT	CASSDRSNTEAFF
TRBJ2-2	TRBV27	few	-	TGTGCCAGCCTAGGAGGGAACACCGGGGAGCTGTTTTTT	CASLGGNTGELFF
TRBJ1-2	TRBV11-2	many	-	TGTGCCAGCAGCTACAACAGGGCAACAGACTATGGCTACACCTTC	CASSYNRATDYGYTF
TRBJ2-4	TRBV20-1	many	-	TGCAGTGCTAGCGGAAGGGCCAAAAACATTCAGTACTTC	CSASGRAKNIQYF
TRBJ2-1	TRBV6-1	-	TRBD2	TGTGCCAGCAGTGCCGGACTAGCGGGAGGGCCGGGGTCGCAGTTCTTC	CASSAGLAGGPGSQFF
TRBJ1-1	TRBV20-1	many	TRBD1	TGCAGTGCTTGGACAGGGAGTAGCACTGAAGCTTTCTTT	CSAWTGSSTEAFF
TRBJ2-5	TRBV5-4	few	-	TGTGCCAGCAGCTCCCGGAGATCGGACGAGACCCAGTACTTC	CASSSRRSDETQYF
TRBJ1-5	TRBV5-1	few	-	TGCGCCAGCAGCTTGGAGGCTGGGATGGGGCCCCAGCATTTT	CASSLEAGMGPQHF
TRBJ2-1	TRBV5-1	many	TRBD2	TGCGCCAGCAGCTGGACTAGCGGGGGGGACAATGAGCAGTTCTTC	CASSWTSGGDNEQFF
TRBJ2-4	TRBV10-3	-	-	TGTGCCATCAGTGAGTTGCTACGGGAAGTCAAAAACATTCAGTACTTC	CAISELLREVKNIQYF
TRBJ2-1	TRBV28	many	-	TGTGCCAGCAGTCCTCGGAAGAGCTCCTACAATGAGCAGTTCTTC	CASSPRKSSYNEQFF
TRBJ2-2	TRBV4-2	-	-	TGTGCCAGCAGCCAGGACGGCGGGCCCGGGGAGCTGTTTTTT	CASSQDGGPGELFF
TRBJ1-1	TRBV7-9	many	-	TGTGCCAGCAGCCCCAGGGTGCTTCAGGCTGAAGCTTTCTTT	CASSPRVLQAEAFF
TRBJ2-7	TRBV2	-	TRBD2	TGTGCCAGCAGGAGGGGCTATGTGACTAGCGGGAGGGCCGGGACCTACGAGCAGTACTTC	CASRRGYVTSGRAGTYEQYF
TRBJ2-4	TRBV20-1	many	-	TGCAGTGCTAGAGATTTACTAGTAGCCATTCAGTACTTC	CSARDLLVAIQYF
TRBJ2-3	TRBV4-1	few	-	TGCGCCAGCAGCCCCCGGGGCCTTCCTAGCACAGATACGCAGTATTTT	CASSPRGLPSTDTQYF
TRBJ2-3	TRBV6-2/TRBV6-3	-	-	TGTGCCAGCAGTTCTCGGGACCGGCCTTTTGGAGATACGCAGTATTTT	CASSSRDRPFGDTQYF
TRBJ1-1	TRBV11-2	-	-	TGTGCCAGCAGCTTAACTGAGAGGGCTTTCTTT	CASSLTERAFF
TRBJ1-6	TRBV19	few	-	TGTGCCAGCGCTCCGGACAACTTAGGGAATTCACCCCTCCACTTT	CASAPDNLGNSPLHF
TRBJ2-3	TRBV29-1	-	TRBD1	TGCAGCACGGACAGGGGTGAATGGACAGATACGCAGTATTTT	CSTDRGEWTDTQYF
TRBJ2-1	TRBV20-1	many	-	TGCAGTGCTAGAAAGGACCTGGGGGAGCAGTTCTTC	CSARKDLGEQFF
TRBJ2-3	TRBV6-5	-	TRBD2	TGTGCCAGCAGTTCCGGCGGGAGGGCCAAGGCGCAGTATTTT	CASSSGGRAKAQYF
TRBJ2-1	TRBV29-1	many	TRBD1	TGCAGCGTAGGACAGGGCTGGTATGAGCAGTTCTTC	CSVGQGWYEQFF
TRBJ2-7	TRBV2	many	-	TGTGCCAGCAGTGAGTTTTCCGAGCAGTACTTC	CASSEFSEQYF
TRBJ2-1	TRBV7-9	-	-	TGTGCCAGCAGCCCCACACTGGGCTCCTACAATGAGCAGTTCTTC	CASSPTLGSYNEQFF
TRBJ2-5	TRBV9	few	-	TGTGCCAGCACCGAAGGGGGGACTGAGTACCAAGAGACCCAGTACTTC	CASTEGGTEYQETQYF
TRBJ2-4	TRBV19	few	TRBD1	TGTGCCAGCACACTGACAGGGGCGGGAAACATTCAGTACTTC	CASTLTGAGNIQYF